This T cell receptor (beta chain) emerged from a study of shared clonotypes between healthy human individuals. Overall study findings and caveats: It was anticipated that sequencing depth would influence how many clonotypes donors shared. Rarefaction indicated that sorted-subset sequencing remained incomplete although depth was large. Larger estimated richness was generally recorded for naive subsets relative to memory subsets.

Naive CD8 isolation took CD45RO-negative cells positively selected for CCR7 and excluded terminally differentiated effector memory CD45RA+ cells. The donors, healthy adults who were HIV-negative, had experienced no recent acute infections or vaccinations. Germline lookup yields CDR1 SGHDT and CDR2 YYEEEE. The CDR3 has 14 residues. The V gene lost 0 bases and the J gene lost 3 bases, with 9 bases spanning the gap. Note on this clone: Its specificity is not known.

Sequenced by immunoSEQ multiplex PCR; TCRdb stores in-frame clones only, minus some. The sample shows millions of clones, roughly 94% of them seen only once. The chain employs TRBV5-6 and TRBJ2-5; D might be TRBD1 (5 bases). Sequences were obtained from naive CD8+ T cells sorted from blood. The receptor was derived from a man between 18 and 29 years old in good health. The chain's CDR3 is CASSLGVTEETQYF. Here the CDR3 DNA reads TGTGCCAGCAGCTTGGGGGTGACAGAAGAGACCCAGTACTTC.